The 20 T cell receptor beta chains given below trace back to one sample, sequenced in a study of shared clonotypes between healthy human individuals. Generated by immunoSEQ multiplex PCR, the TCRdb table keeps only in-frame clones and is missing some. The table has over a million clones, roughly 97% seen once. What was sequenced was naive CD4+ T cells sorted from blood. As for subset: CD45RA+ positively selected. These receptors were obtained from a man aged 25 to 40 in good health.

This clone showed up just a few times. The chain is built from TRBV2 and TRBJ2-7; 7 nucleotides align to TRBD2. With V trimmed by 8 bases and J by 4 bases, 8 bases remained unmatched. The germline V gene encodes CDR1 SNHLY and CDR2 FYNNEI. This CDR3 region has 13 residues. CDR3 loop: CASWSSGDYEQYF. The CDR3 DNA is TGTGCCAGCTGGTCTAGCGGAGATTACGAGCAGTACTTC.

V and J are TRBV4-3 and TRBJ2-3; 7 nucleotides agree with TRBD2. The CDR3 covers 16 residues. V trimming: 4 bases; J trimming: 5 bases; junction bases outside the gene matches: 12. CDR1 and CDR2 from the germline V gene are LGHNA and YSLEER. CDR3 DNA sequence: TGCGCCAGCAGCCCTAATCCGAGACTAGCTGTAGATACGCAGTATTTT. Its translation is CASSPNPRLAVDTQYF.

The chain uses TRBV18 and TRBJ1-2; D remains unclear. Germline-derived CDR1 and CDR2 are KGHSH and LQKENI. The CDR3 is 15 residues long. The ends were cut back, 2 bases at V and 2 bases at J, with 12 bases in the middle. CDR3 sequence: CASSPETTKNYGYTF. The CDR3 DNA follows: TGTGCCAGCTCACCAGAGACGACAAAAAACTATGGCTACACCTTC.

V usage is TRBV18 and J usage is TRBJ2-3; 9 bases line up with TRBD1. V lost 1 base to trimming and J lost 5 bases; unmatched junction nucleotides: 4. From germline, CDR1 is KGHSH and CDR2 LQKENI. The length of the CDR3 is 15 residues. The chain's CDR3 is CASSPQGQGRDTQYF. In DNA form, the CDR3 reads TGTGCCAGCTCACCACAGGGACAGGGTAGAGATACGCAGTATTTT.

V usage is TRBV5-4 and J usage is TRBJ2-7; no clear D gene. With 4 bases removed from V and 1 base from J, the gap between germline ends came to 9 bases. The germline V gene encodes CDR1 SGHNT and CDR2 YYREEE (reference sequence). CDR3 length equals 13 residues. The CDR3 coding sequence is TGTGCCAGCAGCCCGGTCCAATCCTACGAGCAGTACTTC. Protein: CASSPVQSYEQYF.

The chain combines TRBV7-2 with TRBJ1-2; TRBD1 is a possible D gene (5 bases). The CDR3 covers 13 residues. The germline CDR1 and CDR2 sequences are SGHTA and FQGNSA. Deletions cut 2 bases from V and 8 bases from J, with 12 bases between. The CDR3, as DNA: TGTGCCAGCAGCTTATGGGGGAAAGAGGGCTACACCTTC. Amino acid sequence: CASSLWGKEGYTF.

The chain combines TRBV7-6 with TRBJ1-1; TRBD1 might be the D (6 bases). The V gene's germline CDR1 is SGHVS and CDR2 FNYEAQ. The CDR3 has 15 amino acids. V dropped 5 bases and J dropped 1 base, with 14 bases sitting between them. The CDR3 region has the DNA TGTGCCAGCAGCCCGGCCCTAGGGGGGAACACTGAAGCTTTCTTT. It is translated as CASSPALGGNTEAFF.

This clone was seen a single time. This sequence joins TRBV5-5 and TRBJ1-5; 9 bases agree with TRBD1. The CDR3 has 17 residues. The germline gives CDR1 SGHKS, CDR2 YYEKEE (reference sequence). Losses at the gene ends were 1 base for V and 0 bases for J; bases not matched to a gene: 5. CDR3 coding DNA: TGTGCCAGCAGCTTGCGGGACAGGGTGTATAGCAATCAGCCCCAGCATTTT. The encoded protein is CASSLRDRVYSNQPQHF.

The chain uses TRBV7-9 and TRBJ2-6; no definite D call. The CDR3 has 15 residues. Per the germline V gene, CDR1 is SEHNR and CDR2 is FQNEAQ (reference sequence). Trimming took off 3 bases at V and 0 bases at J, with 6 bases between the two ends. The CDR3 nucleotides are TGTGCCAGCAGCTTCGCGAGCTCTGGGGCCAACGTCCTGACTTTC. Its translation: CASSFASSGANVLTF. The variable domain in full, completed from reference TRBV7-9 and TRBJ2-6, reads DTGVSQNPRHKITKRGQNVTFRCDPISEHNRLYWYRQTLGQGPEFLTYFQNEAQLEKSRLLSDRFSAERPKGSFSTLEIQRTEQGDSAMYLCASSFASSGANVLTFGAGSRLTVL.

The chain employs TRBV7-9 and TRBJ2-5; D possibly corresponds to TRBD1 (6 bases). Germline loops: CDR1 SEHNR, CDR2 FQNEAQ (reference sequence). V lost 1 base to trimming and J lost 7 bases, with 13 bases between them. The CDR3 contains 14 residues. The CDR3 protein is CASSLDRAGATQYF. The CDR3 DNA sequence: TGTGCCAGCAGCTTAGACAGGGCAGGCGCGACCCAGTACTTC.

The CDR3 region is CASSSSTGPDTQYF. The CDR3 DNA reads TGTGCCAGCAGCTCCTCGACAGGGCCTGATACGCAGTATTTT. The chain recombines TRBV11-2 with TRBJ2-3, with 7 bases fitting TRBD1. Per germline, CDR1 SGHAT and CDR2 FQNNGV. Trimming at V came to 4 bases and at J to 6 bases, leaving 7 bases not matched to a gene. The CDR3 has 14 residues.

A remark on this clone: Other DNA sequences within the sample encode an identical CDR3. The chain carries TRBV9 and TRBJ2-5, with 7 bases identical to TRBD2. CDR1 is SGDLS and CDR2 is YYNGEE in the germline V gene. The CDR3 consists of 14 residues. V dropped 2 bases and J dropped 1; count of bases not matched to a gene: 2. The CDR3 sequence is CASSVSSGQETQYF. The DNA of the CDR3 is TGTGCCAGCAGCGTGTCTAGCGGCCAAGAGACCCAGTACTTC.

The chain joins TRBV27 to TRBJ2-7, with 9 bases lining up with TRBD2. V shed 2 bases, J shed 6 bases, and the junction held 8 bases outside the gene matches. The CDR3 has 15 amino acids. CDR1 MNHEY and CDR2 SMNVEV come from the germline V gene (reference sequence). The CDR3 DNA follows: TGTGCCAGCAGTTTAGTGGGACTAGCTCGGTCCGAGCAGTACTTC. Residues: CASSLVGLARSEQYF.

The CDR3 DNA follows: TGTGCCAGCTCACCACTTGGCAGGGGTTCTACAGATACGCAGTATTTT. Translating it yields CASSPLGRGSTDTQYF. The chain links TRBV18 to TRBJ2-3; a possible D gene is TRBD1 (6 bases). Trimming removed 1 base from V and 3 bases from J, with 14 bases in between. The CDR3 sequence is 16 residues long. Germline V gene lookup returns CDR1 KGHSH and CDR2 LQKENI. The full variable domain, in which reference TRBV18 and TRBJ2-3 provide the parts outside the CDR3, is NAGVMQNPRHLVRRRGQEARLRCSPMKGHSHVYWYRQLPEEGLKFMVYLQKENIIDESGMPKERFSAEFPKEGPSILRIQQVVRGDSAAYFCASSPLGRGSTDTQYFGPGTRLTVL.

CDR3 DNA: TGTGCCAGCAGCAACTCCGGGACTAGTCGCACAGATACGCAGTATTTT. Its protein is CASSNSGTSRTDTQYF. This rearrangement joins TRBV5-6 to TRBJ2-3; 8 bases fit TRBD2. V lost 4 bases, J lost 1 base, and 8 bases stayed unmatched. From germline, CDR1 is SGHDT and CDR2 YYEEEE. CDR3 length: 16 residues.

The chain has TRBV2 and TRBJ1-1; 7 positions agree with TRBD1. Germline V gene data show CDR1 as SNHLY and CDR2 as FYNNEI. The V gene end was trimmed by 5 bases and the J gene end by 1 base; junction bases not matched to a gene: 7. The CDR3 consists of 15 residues. CDR3 coding DNA: TGTGCCAGCAGTATTACAGGGGTGGGGAACACTGAAGCTTTCTTT. The encoded protein is CASSITGVGNTEAFF. Based on the CDR3 plus reference TRBV2 and TRBJ1-1, the full variable domain is EPEVTQTPSHQVTQMGQEVILRCVPISNHLYFYWYRQILGQKVEFLVSFYNNEISEKSEIFDDQFSVERPDGSNFTLKIRSTKLEDSAMYFCASSITGVGNTEAFFGQGTRLTVV.

The rearrangement joins TRBV5-1 to TRBJ2-3; perhaps TRBD2 as D (6 bases). The CDR3 extends over 14 amino acids. V was shortened by 5 bases and J by 3 bases, with 13 bases between the two germline ends. The germline CDR1 and CDR2 sequences are SGHRS and YFSETQ. The CDR3: CASRLGRGTDTQYF. In nucleotides, the CDR3 is TGCGCCAGCAGACTTGGCCGGGGGACAGATACGCAGTATTTT.

J is TRBJ1-2 and V is TRBV5-5; D not resolved. The CDR3 runs to 12 residues. Between the trimmed V and J ends, which lost 4 bases and 3 bases, there was a span of 7 bases. Germline CDR1 is SGHKS and CDR2 is YYEKEE (reference sequence). The chain's CDR3 is CASSAPDYGYTF. Written as DNA, the CDR3 is TGTGCCAGCAGCGCCCCGGACTATGGCTACACCTTC.

V is TRBV4-2 and J is TRBJ2-3; D is possibly TRBD1 (6 bases). Germline V CDR1 and CDR2: LGHNA, YNFKEQ. V was pared by 2 bases and J by 1 base, with 19 bases between. The CDR3 extends over 18 amino acids. The CDR3 is CASSQSGAERPGTDTQYF. Written as DNA, the CDR3 is TGTGCCAGCAGCCAATCAGGGGCGGAGAGACCGGGCACAGATACGCAGTATTTT.

The chain has TRBV19 and TRBJ1-4, with D tentatively TRBD1 (6 bases). The length of the CDR3 is 15 residues. Trimming took off 5 bases at V and 4 bases at J, with 14 bases between the two ends. The germline gives CDR1 LNHDA, CDR2 SQIVND (reference sequence). The CDR3 region has the DNA TGTGCCAGTAGTCTCTCGGGACACCATAATGAAAAACTGTTTTTT. This gives the protein CASSLSGHHNEKLFF.